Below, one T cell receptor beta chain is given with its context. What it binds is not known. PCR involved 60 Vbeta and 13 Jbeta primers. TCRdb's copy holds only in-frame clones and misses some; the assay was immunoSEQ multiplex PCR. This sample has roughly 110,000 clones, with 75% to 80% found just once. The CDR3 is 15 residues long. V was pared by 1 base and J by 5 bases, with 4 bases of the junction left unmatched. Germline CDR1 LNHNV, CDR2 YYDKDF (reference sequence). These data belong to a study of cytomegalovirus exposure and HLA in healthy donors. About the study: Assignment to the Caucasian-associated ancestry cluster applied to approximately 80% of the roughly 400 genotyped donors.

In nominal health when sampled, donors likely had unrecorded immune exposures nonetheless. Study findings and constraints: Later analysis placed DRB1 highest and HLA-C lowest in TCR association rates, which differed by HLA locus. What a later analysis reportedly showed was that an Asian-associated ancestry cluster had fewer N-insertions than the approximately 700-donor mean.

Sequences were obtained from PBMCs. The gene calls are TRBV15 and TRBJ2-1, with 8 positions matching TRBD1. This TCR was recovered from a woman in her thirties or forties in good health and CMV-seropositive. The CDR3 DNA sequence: TGTGCCACCAGCAGAGGACAGGGGCTTGACAATGAGCAGTTCTTC. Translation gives CATSRGQGLDNEQFF.